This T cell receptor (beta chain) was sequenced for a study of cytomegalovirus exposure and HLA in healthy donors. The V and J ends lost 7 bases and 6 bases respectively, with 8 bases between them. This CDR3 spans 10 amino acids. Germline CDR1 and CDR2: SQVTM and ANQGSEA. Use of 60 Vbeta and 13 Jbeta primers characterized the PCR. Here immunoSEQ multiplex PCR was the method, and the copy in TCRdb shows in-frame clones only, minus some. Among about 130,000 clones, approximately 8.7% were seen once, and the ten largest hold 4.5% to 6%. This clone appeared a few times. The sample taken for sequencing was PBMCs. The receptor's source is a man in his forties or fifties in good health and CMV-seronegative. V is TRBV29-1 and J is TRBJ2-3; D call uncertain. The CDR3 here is CSDGGDTQYF. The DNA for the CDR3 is TGCAGCGACGGCGGTGATACGCAGTATTTT.